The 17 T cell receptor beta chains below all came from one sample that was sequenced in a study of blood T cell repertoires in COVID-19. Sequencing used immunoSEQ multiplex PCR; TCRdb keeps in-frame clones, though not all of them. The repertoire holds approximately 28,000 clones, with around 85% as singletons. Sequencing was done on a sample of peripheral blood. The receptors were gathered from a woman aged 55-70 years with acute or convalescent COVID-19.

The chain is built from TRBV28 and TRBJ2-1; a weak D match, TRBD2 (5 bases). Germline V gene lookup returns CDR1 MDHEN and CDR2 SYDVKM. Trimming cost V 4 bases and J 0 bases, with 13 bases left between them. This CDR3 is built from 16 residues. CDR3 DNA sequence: TGTGCCAGCAGTTCCCCCGGACGGGACTCCTACAATGAGCAGTTCTTC. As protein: CASSSPGRDSYNEQFF.

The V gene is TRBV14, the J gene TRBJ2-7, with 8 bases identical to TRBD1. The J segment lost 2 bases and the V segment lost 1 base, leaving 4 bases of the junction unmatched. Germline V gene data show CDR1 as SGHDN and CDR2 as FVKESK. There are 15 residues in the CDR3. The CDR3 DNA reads TGTGCCAGCAGCCAAGTGACGGACAGGGCCTACGAGCAGTACTTC. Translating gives CASSQVTDRAYEQYF. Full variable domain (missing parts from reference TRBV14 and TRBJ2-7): EAGVTQFPSHSVIEKGQTVTLRCDPISGHDNLYWYRRVMGKEIKFLLHFVKESKQDESGMPNNRFLAERTGGTYSTLKVQPAELEDSGVYFCASSQVTDRAYEQYFGPGTRLTVT.

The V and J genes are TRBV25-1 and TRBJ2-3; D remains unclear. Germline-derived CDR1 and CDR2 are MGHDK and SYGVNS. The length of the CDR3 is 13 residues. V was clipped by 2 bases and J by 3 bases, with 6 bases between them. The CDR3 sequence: CASSEQETDTQYF. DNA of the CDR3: TGTGCCAGCAGTGAACAAGAGACAGATACGCAGTATTTT.

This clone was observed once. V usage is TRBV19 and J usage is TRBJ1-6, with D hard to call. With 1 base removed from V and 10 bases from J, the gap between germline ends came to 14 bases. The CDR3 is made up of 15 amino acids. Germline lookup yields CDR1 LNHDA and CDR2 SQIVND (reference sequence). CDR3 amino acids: CASSIAFESRSPLHF. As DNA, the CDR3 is TGTGCCAGTAGTATAGCTTTCGAGTCGAGATCACCCCTCCACTTT. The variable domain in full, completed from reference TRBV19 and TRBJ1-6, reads DGGITQSPKYLFRKEGQNVTLSCEQNLNHDAMYWYRQDPGQGLRLIYYSQIVNDFQKGDIAEGYSVSREKKESFPLTVTSAQKNPTAFYLCASSIAFESRSPLHFGNGTRLTVT.

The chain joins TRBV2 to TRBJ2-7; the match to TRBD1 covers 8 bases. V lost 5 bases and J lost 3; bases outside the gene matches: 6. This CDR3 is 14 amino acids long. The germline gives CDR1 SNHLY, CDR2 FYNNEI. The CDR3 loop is CASSPGGGDYEQYF. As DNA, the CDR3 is TGTGCCAGCAGTCCAGGGGGCGGGGACTACGAGCAGTACTTC.

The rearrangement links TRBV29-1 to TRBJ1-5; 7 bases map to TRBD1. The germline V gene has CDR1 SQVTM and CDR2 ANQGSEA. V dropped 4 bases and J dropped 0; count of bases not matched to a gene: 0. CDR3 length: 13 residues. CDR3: CSVGQGSNQPQHF. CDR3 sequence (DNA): TGCAGCGTTGGACAGGGTAGCAATCAGCCCCAGCATTTT.

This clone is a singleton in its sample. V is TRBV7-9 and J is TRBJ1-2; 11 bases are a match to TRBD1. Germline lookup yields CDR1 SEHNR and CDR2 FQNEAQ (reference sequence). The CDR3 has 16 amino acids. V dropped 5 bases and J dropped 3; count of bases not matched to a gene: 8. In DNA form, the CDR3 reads TGTGCCAGCAGCCCCCTCCGGGACAGGGGGTACTATGGCTACACCTTC. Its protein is CASSPLRDRGYYGYTF.

CDR3 in amino acids: CASSWTGGEAFF. CDR3 in DNA: TGTGCCAGCAGTTGGACTGGCGGTGAAGCTTTCTTT. This chain links TRBV6-5 with TRBJ1-1, with D uncertain. The CDR3 length is 12 residues. V shed 4 bases and J shed 7 bases, with 10 bases lying between them. The germline gives CDR1 MNHEY, CDR2 SVGAGI.

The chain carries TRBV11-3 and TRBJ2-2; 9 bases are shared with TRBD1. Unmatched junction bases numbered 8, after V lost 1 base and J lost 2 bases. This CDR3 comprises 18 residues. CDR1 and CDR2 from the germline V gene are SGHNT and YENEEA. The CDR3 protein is CASSLGIGQGSNTGELFF. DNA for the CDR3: TGTGCCAGCAGCTTAGGTATCGGACAGGGGTCAAACACCGGGGAGCTGTTTTTT. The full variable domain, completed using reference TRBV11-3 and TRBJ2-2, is EAGVVQSPRYKIIEKKQPVAFWCNPISGHNTLYWYLQNLGQGPELLIRYENEEAVDDSQLPKDRFSAERLKGVDSTLKIQPAELGDSAVYLCASSLGIGQGSNTGELFFGEGSRLTVL.

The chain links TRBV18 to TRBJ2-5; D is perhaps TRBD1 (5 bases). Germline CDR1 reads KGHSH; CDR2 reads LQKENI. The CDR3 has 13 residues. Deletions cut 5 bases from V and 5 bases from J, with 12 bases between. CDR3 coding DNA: TGTGCCAGCTCATCAGGGATGAGGGAGACCCAGTACTTC. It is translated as CASSSGMRETQYF.

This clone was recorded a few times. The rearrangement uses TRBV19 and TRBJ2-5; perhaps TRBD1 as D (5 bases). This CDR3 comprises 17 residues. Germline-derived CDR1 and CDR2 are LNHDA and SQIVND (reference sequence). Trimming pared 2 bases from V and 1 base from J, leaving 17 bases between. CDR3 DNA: TGTGCCAGTAGTATACGCCCCGTCCGACAGACCCAAGAGACCCAGTACTTC. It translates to CASSIRPVRQTQETQYF.

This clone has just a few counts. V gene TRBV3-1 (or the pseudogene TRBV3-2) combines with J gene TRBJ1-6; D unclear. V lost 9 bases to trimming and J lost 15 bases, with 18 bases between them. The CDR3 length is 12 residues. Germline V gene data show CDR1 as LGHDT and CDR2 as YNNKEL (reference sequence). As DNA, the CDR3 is TGTGCCAGTTCCGGACTCTACTCGGGCCTCCACTTT. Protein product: CASSGLYSGLHF.

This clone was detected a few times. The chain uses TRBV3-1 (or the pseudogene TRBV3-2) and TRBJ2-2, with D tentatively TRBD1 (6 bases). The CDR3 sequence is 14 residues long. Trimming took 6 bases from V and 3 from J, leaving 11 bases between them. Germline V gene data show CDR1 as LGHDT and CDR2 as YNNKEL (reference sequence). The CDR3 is CASSWQGYTGELFF. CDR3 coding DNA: TGTGCCAGCAGTTGGCAGGGGTACACCGGGGAGCTGTTTTTT.

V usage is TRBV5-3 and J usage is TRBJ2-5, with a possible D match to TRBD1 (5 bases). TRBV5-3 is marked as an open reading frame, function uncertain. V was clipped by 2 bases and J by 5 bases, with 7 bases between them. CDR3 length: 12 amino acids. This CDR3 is CARSLAGETQYF. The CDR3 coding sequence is TGTGCCAGAAGCTTAGCAGGGGAGACCCAGTACTTC.

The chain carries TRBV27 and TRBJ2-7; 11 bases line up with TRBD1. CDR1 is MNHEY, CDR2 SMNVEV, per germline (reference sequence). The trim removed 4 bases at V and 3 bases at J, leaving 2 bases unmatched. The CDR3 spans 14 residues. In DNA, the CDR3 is TGTGCCAGCAGTTCAGGGACAGGGGGCTACGAGCAGTACTTC. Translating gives CASSSGTGGYEQYF.

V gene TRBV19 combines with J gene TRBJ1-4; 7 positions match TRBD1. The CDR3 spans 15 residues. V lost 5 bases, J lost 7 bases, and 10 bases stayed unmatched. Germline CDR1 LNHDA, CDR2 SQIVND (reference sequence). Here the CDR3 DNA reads TGTGCCAGTAGTGCCCCGGGACAGCTCGCTGAAAAACTGTTTTTT. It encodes CASSAPGQLAEKLFF.

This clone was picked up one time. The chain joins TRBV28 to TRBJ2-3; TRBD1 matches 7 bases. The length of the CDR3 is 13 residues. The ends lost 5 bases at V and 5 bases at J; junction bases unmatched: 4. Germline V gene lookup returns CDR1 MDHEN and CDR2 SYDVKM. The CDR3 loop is CASSTGVGDTQYF. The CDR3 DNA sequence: TGTGCCAGCAGTACAGGGGTAGGAGATACGCAGTATTTT. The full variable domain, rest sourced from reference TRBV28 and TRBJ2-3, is DVKVTQSSRYLVKRTGEKVFLECVQDMDHENMFWYRQDPGLGLRLIYFSYDVKMKEKGDIPEGYSVSREKKERFSLILESASTNQTSMYLCASSTGVGDTQYFGPGTRLTVL.